The clone carrying this T cell receptor beta chain appeared a few times. Germline values: CDR1 MGHRA, CDR2 YSYEKL. This CDR3 is built from 15 residues. V was trimmed by 4 bases and J by 3 bases, leaving 16 bases between them. The data were taken from a study of blood T cell repertoires in COVID-19. Study-level background: The study drew acute and convalescent COVID-19 samples from the United States, Italy and Spain.

The data were produced by immunoSEQ multiplex PCR, yet TCRdb's version contains in-frame clones alone and is incomplete. The data hold around 83,000 clones, with more than 85% observed a single time. Specimen: peripheral blood. The source is a man between 65 and 85 years old with active or convalescent COVID-19. The chain carries TRBV4-1 and TRBJ2-7, with D possibly matching TRBD2 (6 bases). The CDR3 nucleotides read TGCGCCAGCAGCCTAATAGTGGGACTGAACTACGAGCAGTACTTC. It yields the protein CASSLIVGLNYEQYF.